This T cell receptor (beta chain) originates from a study of a mutant IDH1 vaccine in newly diagnosed glioma. Study observations and caveats: Immune responses induced by the vaccine were seen in 93.3% of patients, spanning multiple MHC alleles.

Generated by immunoSEQ multiplex PCR, the TCRdb table keeps only in-frame clones and is missing some. The sample shows roughly 30,000 clones, 82% of them seen only once. For this clone: Its antigen is as yet unknown.

V shed 6 bases and J shed 2 bases, with 10 bases lying between them. Per germline, CDR1 ENHRY and CDR2 SYGVKD. The CDR3 covers 13 residues. Time point specified: week 23, last vaccination. One vaccine dose held 300 ug of mutant IDH1 20-mer peptide and came with topical imiquimod. This TCR came from a woman aged 25-40 years with glioma. The sequencing used PBMCs, collected from a glioma patient whose treatment included an IDH1 peptide vaccine. The V gene is TRBV10-3, the J gene TRBJ1-1, with a tentative D call TRBD1 (6 bases). CDR3 loop: CAIRQGQNTEAFF. The CDR3 DNA sequence: TGTGCCATCAGGCAGGGGCAAAACACTGAAGCTTTCTTT.